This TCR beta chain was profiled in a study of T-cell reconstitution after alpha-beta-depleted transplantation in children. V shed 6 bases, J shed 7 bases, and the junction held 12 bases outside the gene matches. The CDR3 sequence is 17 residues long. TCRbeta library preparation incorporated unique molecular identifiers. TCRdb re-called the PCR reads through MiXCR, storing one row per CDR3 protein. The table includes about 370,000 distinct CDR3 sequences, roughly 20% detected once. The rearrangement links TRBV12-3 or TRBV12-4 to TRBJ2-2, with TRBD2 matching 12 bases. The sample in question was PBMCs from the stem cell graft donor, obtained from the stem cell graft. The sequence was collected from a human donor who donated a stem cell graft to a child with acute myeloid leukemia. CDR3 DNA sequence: TGTGCCAGCAGCCGCAGACTAGCGGGAGTCCCCAACGGGGAGCTGTTTTTT. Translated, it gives CASSRRLAGVPNGELFF.